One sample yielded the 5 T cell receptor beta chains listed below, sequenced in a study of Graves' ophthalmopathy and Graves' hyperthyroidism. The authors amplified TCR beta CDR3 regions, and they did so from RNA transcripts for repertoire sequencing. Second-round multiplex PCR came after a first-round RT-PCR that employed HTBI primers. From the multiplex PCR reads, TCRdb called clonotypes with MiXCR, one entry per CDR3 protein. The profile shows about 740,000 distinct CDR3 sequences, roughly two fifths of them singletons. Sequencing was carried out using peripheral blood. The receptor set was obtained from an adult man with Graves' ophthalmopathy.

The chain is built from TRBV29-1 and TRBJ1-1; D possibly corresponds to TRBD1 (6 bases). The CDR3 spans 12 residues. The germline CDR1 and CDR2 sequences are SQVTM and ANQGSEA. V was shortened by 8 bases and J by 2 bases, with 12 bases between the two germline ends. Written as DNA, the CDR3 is TGCAGCTTCCGACAGGCTAACACTGAAGCTTTCTTT. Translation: CSFRQANTEAFF.

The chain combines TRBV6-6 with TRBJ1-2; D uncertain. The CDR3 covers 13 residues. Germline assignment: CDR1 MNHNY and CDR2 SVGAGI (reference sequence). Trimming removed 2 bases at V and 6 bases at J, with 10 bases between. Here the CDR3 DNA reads TGTGCCAGCAGTTACCGGCGTGTCGATGGCTACACCTTC. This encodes CASSYRRVDGYTF.

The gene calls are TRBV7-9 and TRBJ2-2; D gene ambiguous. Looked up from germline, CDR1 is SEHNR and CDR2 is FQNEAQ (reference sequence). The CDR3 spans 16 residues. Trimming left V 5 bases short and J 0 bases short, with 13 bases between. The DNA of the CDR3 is TGTGCCAGCAGCAAATCGGGTATTGCGAACACCGGGGAGCTGTTTTTT. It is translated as CASSKSGIANTGELFF. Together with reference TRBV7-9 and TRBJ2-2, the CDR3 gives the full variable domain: DTGVSQNPRHKITKRGQNVTFRCDPISEHNRLYWYRQTLGQGPEFLTYFQNEAQLEKSRLLSDRFSAERPKGSFSTLEIQRTEQGDSAMYLCASSKSGIANTGELFFGEGSRLTVL.

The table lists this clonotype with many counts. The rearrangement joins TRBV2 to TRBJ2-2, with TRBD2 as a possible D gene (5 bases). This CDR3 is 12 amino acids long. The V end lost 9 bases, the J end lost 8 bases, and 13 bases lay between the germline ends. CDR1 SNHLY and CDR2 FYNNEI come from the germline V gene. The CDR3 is CARERPRGELFF. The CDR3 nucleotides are TGTGCCAGGGAGCGGCCTAGAGGGGAGCTGTTTTTT.

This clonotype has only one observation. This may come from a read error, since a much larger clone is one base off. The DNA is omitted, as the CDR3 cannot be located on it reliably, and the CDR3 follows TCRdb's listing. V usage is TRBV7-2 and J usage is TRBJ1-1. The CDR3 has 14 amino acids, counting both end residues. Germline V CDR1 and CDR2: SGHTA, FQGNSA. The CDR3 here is CASSLVGLGTETFF.